The present TCR beta chain was sequenced within a study of PD-1 blockade in classical Hodgkin lymphoma. Study details: Nivolumab was administered to patients intravenously at 3 mg/kg every 2 weeks.

With no exception, relapse followed autologous stem cell transplantation in all patients, and brentuximab vedotin exposure varied. The study recorded best responses of complete response, partial response or progressive disease. Germline V gene sequence: CDR1 SGHRS, CDR2 YFSETQ. V lost 4 bases and J 6 bases, leaving 10 bases between the germline ends. The CDR3 totals 13 residues. To note about this clone: Antigen specificity is unknown.

Notes on the study in general: The causes of the repertoire differences, possibly disease activity or prior therapy, remain undefined.

TCRdb's copy holds only in-frame clones and misses some; the assay was immunoSEQ multiplex PCR. The table records about 63,000 clones, about 88% of them present only once. The V gene is TRBV5-1, the J gene TRBJ2-2; D might be TRBD1 (5 bases). The sequences come from peripheral blood mononuclear cells (PBMCs), collected before the second cycle of nivolumab. The sequence was obtained from a human donor with classical Hodgkin lymphoma. As DNA, the CDR3 is TGCGCCAGCAGCCCCAGGGTCGCCGGGGAGCTGTTTTTT. This translates into CASSPRVAGELFF. Based on the CDR3 plus reference TRBV5-1 and TRBJ2-2, the full variable domain is KAGVTQTPRYLIKTRGQQVTLSCSPISGHRSVSWYQQTPGQGLQFLFEYFSETQRNKGNFPGRFSGRQFSNSRSEMNVSTLELGDSALYLCASSPRVAGELFFGEGSRLTVL.